The clone carrying this T cell receptor beta chain has more than one count but fewer than ten. The entry originates in a study of TIL therapy for anti-PD-1-resistant metastatic lung cancer. Overall study context: Most patients had lung adenocarcinoma; a handful of tumors were EGFR-mutant, two ALK-rearranged; half smoked currently or formerly.

This sample's time point: pre-treatment sample, taken before nivolumab and TIL therapy. The libraries were made with immunoSEQ v3. The data were produced by immunoSEQ multiplex PCR, yet TCRdb's version contains in-frame clones alone and is incomplete. The table has roughly 58,000 clones, about 81% seen once. Source: blood, taken at baseline. The source is a person aged 25 to 79 with non-small cell lung cancer.

CDR3 sequence: CATRGDAGSGYTF. DNA of the CDR3: TGTGCCACCAGAGGGGACGCCGGCTCTGGCTACACCTTC. The genes are TRBV24-1 and TRBJ1-2, with D possibly TRBD1 on 5 matching bases. Between the trimmed V and J ends, which lost 7 bases and 7 bases, there was a span of 15 bases. Germline CDR1 KGHDR, CDR2 SFDVKD. CDR3 length: 13 residues.